This T cell receptor (beta chain) was sequenced in a study of neurological immune-mediated disorders. A 10-nucleotide random UMI tagged transcripts in template-switch 5'RACE cDNA synthesis. TCRdb processed the 5' RACE reads anew with MiXCR; each CDR3 protein has one entry. This sample has roughly 25,000 distinct CDR3 sequences, with under 15% found just once. The CDR3 is 15 amino acids. V lost 0 bases, J lost 6 bases, and 6 bases stayed unmatched. Germline V gene sequence: CDR1 DFQATT, CDR2 SNEGSKA (reference sequence). Time point in this sample: technical triplicate 1. The study built sorted libraries from 800,000 to 1,000,000 CD4+ or CD8+ T cells. Many counts were recorded for this clonotype. What it binds is unknown. The study's findings and limits: In HTLV-1-associated myelopathy, TCR clonal expansion was greatest, and in multiple sclerosis it was least, below healthy controls.

The specimen was CD4+ T cells from blood. The receptor was derived from a female donor with HTLV-1-associated myelopathy (HAM/TSP). The chain links TRBV20-1 to TRBJ2-2; 8 bases map to TRBD1. CDR3 bases: TGCAGTGCTAGAGACGACAGGGGAAAGTCCGGGGAGCTGTTTTTT. Amino acid sequence: CSARDDRGKSGELFF.